This T cell receptor beta chain was sequenced during a study of blood T cell repertoires in COVID-19. Sequencing used immunoSEQ multiplex PCR; TCRdb keeps in-frame clones, though not all of them. The profile shows roughly 30,000 clones, roughly nine tenths of them singletons. The CDR3 runs 14 residues. CDR1 is LNHDA and CDR2 is SQIVND in the germline V gene (reference sequence). Trimming removed 3 bases from V and 5 bases from J, with 11 bases in between. This receptor was obtained from a man at least 80 years old with acute or convalescent COVID-19. This rearrangement joins TRBV19 to TRBJ2-1; possibly TRBD1 for D (6 bases). Sequencing was performed on peripheral blood. For the CDR3, the DNA is TGTGCCAGTAGTATTCGGACAGTCAACAATGAGCAGTTCTTC. This encodes CASSIRTVNNEQFF.